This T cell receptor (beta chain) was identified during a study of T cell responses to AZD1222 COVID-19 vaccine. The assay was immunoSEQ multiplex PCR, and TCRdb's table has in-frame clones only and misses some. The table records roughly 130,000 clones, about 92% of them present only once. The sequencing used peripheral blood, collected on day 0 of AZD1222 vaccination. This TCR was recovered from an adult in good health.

CDR3 coding DNA: TGTGCCAGCAGCTTTGGCGGGAGAGCCATCTACGAGCAGTACTTC. Its protein product is CASSFGGRAIYEQYF. J is TRBJ2-7 and V is TRBV5-4; 7 nucleotides match TRBD2. Germline assignment: CDR1 SGHNT and CDR2 YYREEE (reference sequence). After removal of 2 bases from V and 3 bases from J, the junction contained 8 bases not matched to a gene. The CDR3 length is 15 residues.